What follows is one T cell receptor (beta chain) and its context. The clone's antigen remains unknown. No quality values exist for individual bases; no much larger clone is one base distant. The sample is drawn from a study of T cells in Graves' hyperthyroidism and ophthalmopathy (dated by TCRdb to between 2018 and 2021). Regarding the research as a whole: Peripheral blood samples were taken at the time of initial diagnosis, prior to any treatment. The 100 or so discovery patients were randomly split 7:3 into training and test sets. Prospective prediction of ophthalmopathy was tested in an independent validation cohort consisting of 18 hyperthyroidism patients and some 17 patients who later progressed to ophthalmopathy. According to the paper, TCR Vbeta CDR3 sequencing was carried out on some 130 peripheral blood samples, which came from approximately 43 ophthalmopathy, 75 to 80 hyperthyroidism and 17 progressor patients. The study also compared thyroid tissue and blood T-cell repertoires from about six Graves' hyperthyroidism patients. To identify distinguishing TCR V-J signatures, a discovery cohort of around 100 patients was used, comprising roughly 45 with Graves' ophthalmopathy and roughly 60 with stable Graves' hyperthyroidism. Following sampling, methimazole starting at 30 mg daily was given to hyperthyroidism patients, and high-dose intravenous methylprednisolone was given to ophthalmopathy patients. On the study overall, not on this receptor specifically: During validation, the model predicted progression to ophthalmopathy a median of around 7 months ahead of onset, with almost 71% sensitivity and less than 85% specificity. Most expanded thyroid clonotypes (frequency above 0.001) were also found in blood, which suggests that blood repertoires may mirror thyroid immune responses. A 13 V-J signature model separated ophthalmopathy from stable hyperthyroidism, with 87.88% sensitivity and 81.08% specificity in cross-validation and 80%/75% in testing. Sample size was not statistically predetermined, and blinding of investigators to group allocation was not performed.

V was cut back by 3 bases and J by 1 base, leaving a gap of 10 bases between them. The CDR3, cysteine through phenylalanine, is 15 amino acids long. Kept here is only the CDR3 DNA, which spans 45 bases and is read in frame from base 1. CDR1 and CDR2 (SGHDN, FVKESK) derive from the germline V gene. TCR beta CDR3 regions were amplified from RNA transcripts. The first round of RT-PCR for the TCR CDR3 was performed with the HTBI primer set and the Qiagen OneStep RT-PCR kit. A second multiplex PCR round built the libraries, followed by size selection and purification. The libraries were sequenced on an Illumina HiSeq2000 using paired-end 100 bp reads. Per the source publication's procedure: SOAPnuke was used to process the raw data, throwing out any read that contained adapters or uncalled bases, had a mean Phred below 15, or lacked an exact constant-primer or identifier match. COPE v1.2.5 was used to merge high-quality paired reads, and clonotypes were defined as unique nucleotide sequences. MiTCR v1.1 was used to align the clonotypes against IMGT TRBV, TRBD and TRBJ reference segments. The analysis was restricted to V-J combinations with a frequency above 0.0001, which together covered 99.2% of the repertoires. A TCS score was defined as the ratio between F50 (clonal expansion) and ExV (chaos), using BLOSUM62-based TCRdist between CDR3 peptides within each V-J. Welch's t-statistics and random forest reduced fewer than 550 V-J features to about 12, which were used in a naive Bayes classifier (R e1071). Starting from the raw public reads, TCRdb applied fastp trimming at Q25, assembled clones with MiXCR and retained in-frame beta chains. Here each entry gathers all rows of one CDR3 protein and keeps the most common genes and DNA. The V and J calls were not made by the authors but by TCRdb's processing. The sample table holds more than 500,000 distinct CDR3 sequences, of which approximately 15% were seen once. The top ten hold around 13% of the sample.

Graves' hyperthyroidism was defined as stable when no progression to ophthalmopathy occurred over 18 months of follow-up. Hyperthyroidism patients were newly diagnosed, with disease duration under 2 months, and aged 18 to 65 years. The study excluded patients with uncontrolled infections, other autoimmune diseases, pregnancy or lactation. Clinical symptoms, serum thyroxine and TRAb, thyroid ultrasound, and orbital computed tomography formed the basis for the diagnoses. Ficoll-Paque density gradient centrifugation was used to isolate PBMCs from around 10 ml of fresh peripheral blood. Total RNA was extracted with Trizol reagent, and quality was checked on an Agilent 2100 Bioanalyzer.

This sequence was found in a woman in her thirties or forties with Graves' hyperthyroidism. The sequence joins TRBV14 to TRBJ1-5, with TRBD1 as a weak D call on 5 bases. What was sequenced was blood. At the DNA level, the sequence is TGTGCCAGCAGCCAGGGGGATTGGAGCAATCAGCCCCAGCATTTT. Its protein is CASSQGDWSNQPQHF.